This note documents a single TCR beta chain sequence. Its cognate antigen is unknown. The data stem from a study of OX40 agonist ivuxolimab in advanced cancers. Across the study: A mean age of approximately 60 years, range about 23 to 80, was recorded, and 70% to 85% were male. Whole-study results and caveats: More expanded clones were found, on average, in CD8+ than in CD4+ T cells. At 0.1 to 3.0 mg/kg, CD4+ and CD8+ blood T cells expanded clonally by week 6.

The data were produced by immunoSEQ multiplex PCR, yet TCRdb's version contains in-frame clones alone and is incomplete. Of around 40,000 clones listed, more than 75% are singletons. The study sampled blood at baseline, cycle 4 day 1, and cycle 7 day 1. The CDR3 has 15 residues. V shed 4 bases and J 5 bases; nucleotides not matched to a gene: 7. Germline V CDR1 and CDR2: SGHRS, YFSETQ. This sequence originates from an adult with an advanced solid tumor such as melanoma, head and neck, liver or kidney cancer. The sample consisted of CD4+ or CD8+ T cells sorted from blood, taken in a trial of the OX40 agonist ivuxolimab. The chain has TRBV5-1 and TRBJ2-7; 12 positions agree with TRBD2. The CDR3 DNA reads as TGCGCCAGCAGCCTCTTGACTAGCGGGGGAAACGAGCAGTACTTC. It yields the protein CASSLLTSGGNEQYF.